The 21 T cell receptor beta chains below were found in one sample sequenced in a study of control samples from healthy donors and cancer patients. Only in-frame clones appear in the TCRdb table, and some are missing; sequencing was by immunoSEQ multiplex PCR. The sample includes about 160,000 clones, 85% to 95% of them seen just once. The material sequenced was blood. Source of these receptors: a woman aged 55-69 years in good health.

This chain connects TRBV5-4 to TRBJ1-2, with TRBD1 matching over 10 bases. Germline values: CDR1 SGHNT, CDR2 YYREEE (reference sequence). Trimming cost V 3 bases and J 4 bases; bases outside gene matches: 21. The CDR3 is made up of 20 amino acids. The CDR3 region is CASSSLYNYQKTGGIYGYTF. CDR3 bases: TGTGCCAGCAGCTCCTTGTATAACTACCAAAAGACAGGGGGCATCTATGGCTACACCTTC.

In this sample, this clone turned up once. The chain employs TRBV15 and TRBJ1-2, with D perhaps matching TRBD1 (6 bases). The V gene's germline CDR1 is LNHNV and CDR2 YYDKDF (reference sequence). This CDR3 comprises 13 residues. V was cut by 5 bases and J by 4 bases, with 11 bases left in between. This CDR3 reads CATSPRTVYGYTF. Here the CDR3 DNA reads TGTGCCACCAGCCCTAGGACAGTCTATGGCTACACCTTC. Together with reference TRBV15 and TRBJ1-2, the CDR3 gives the full variable domain: DAMVIQNPRYQVTQFGKPVTLSCSQTLNHNVMYWYQQKSSQAPKLLFHYYDKDFNNEADTPDNFQSRRPNTSFCFLDIRSPGLGDTAMYLCATSPRTVYGYTFGSGTRLTVV.

The V gene is TRBV6-2 or TRBV6-3, the J gene TRBJ1-1, with a possible D match to TRBD1 (6 bases). CDR1 and CDR2 (germline): MNHEY, SVGEGT. The CDR3 has 18 residues. Trimming left V 2 bases short and J 4 bases short, with 23 bases between. In DNA, the CDR3 is TGTGCCAGCAGTTACGAGGCCGGTTTGCGGGGGGCGCCCACTGAAGCTTTCTTT. This translates into CASSYEAGLRGAPTEAFF.

This rearrangement joins TRBV5-1 to TRBJ1-1; D remains unclear. The CDR3 totals 14 residues. The V end was cut by 3 bases, the J end by 0 bases, with 9 bases between. Germline CDR1 and CDR2: SGHRS and YFSETQ. The CDR3 coding sequence is TGCGCCAGCAGCTCCATACGAATGAACACTGAAGCTTTCTTT. Residues: CASSSIRMNTEAFF.

The rearrangement joins TRBV29-1 to TRBJ2-5; TRBD1 matches 9 bases. Germline values: CDR1 SQVTM, CDR2 ANQGSEA. This CDR3 is 13 amino acids long. J lost 4 bases, V lost 6 bases, and 6 bases had no gene match. The CDR3 sequence is CSVEQGAGETQYF. The CDR3 DNA sequence: TGCAGCGTAGAACAGGGGGCTGGAGAGACCCAGTACTTC.

The V and J genes are TRBV7-3 and TRBJ2-5; 8 bases fit TRBD1. The germline gives CDR1 SGHTA, CDR2 FQGTGA. The J segment lost 5 bases and the V segment lost 5 bases, leaving 10 bases of the junction unmatched. This CDR3 comprises 15 residues. CDR3 sequence reads: CASSRNTGGSETQYF. The CDR3 DNA follows: TGTGCCAGCAGCCGGAATACAGGGGGTAGCGAGACCCAGTACTTC.

This chain links TRBV5-6 with TRBJ1-2; 8 nucleotides align to TRBD1. CDR1 is SGHDT, CDR2 YYEEEE, per germline. CDR3 length equals 14 residues. The V segment lost 4 bases and the J segment 7 bases; nucleotides outside the gene matches: 9. The CDR3 spells CASSLDRGSSGYTF. CDR3 sequence (DNA): TGTGCCAGCAGCCTCGACAGGGGAAGTTCTGGCTACACCTTC.

The V call is TRBV7-9, the J call TRBJ2-1; D is unresolved. CDR3 length: 14 residues. V shed 3 bases and J shed 10 bases, with 16 bases lying between them. The V gene's germline CDR1 is SEHNR and CDR2 FQNEAQ (reference sequence). This CDR3 is CASSFIPPRREQFF. DNA for the CDR3: TGTGCCAGCAGCTTCATACCGCCCAGGAGAGAGCAGTTCTTC.

The gene calls are TRBV18 and TRBJ2-3; possibly TRBD1 or TRBD2 for D (5 bases each). CDR3 length: 16 amino acids. Germline V gene sequence: CDR1 KGHSH, CDR2 LQKENI. V lost 0 bases to trimming and J lost 7 bases, with 17 bases between them. DNA of the CDR3: TGTGCCAGCTCACCACCGGGGGTAAGGGGAGTGAATACGCAGTATTTT. As protein: CASSPPGVRGVNTQYF.

The chain links TRBV3-1 (or the pseudogene TRBV3-2) to TRBJ2-2; D is unclear. The CDR3 consists of 11 residues. Germline CDR1 is LGHDT and CDR2 is YNNKEL (reference sequence). V shed 8 bases and J shed 7 bases, with 8 bases lying between them. In nucleotides, the CDR3 is TGTGCCAGCCAAGGTGGCGGGGAGCTGTTTTTT. It codes for CASQGGGELFF.

As DNA, the CDR3 is TGTGCCTGGACTCGGTCAGAGCGACAGGGGACGGAAAAACTGTTTTTT. Translated, it gives CAWTRSERQGTEKLFF. The J gene is TRBJ1-4, the V gene TRBV30; 8 bases are a match to TRBD1. The V and J ends lost 4 bases and 8 bases, in that order; junction bases with no gene match: 15. This CDR3 spans 16 amino acids. Germline V CDR1 and CDR2: GTSNPN, SVGIG (reference sequence).

The rearrangement joins TRBV4-3 to TRBJ1-2; no clear D. V shed 0 bases and J shed 1 base, with 9 bases lying between them. This CDR3 contains 15 residues. Germline V CDR1 and CDR2: LGHNA, YSLEER. In nucleotides, the CDR3 is TGCGCCAGCAGCCAAGATCAGCTGGGTAACTATGGCTACACCTTC. Its translation is CASSQDQLGNYGYTF.

The rearrangement uses TRBV5-6 and TRBJ1-6; 9 bases are a match to TRBD1. Germline CDR1 reads SGHDT; CDR2 reads YYEEEE. Losses at the gene ends were 3 bases for V and 5 bases for J; bases not matched to a gene: 9. The CDR3 covers 17 residues. CDR3 coding DNA: TGTGCCAGCAGCTCCGATGCTTGGACAGGGGATAATTCACCCCTCCACTTT. Its protein product is CASSSDAWTGDNSPLHF.

This clone was counted a few times. The chain is built from TRBV10-3 and TRBJ1-2, with 7 bases that match TRBD1. V was pared by 0 bases and J by 8 bases, with 12 bases of the junction left unmatched. The CDR3 contains 16 residues. Germline CDR1 and CDR2: ENHRY and SYGVKD. The CDR3 nucleotides read TGTGCCATCAGTGAGTCCCGGGACAGACCTCTAAGGGGCTACACCTTC. As protein: CAISESRDRPLRGYTF.

V and J are TRBV5-6 and TRBJ2-7, with TRBD2 as a possible D gene (5 bases). This CDR3 region has 15 residues. CDR1 and CDR2 from the germline V gene are SGHDT and YYEEEE. V gave up 2 bases and J gave up 2 bases, with 14 bases separating them. CDR3 amino acids: CASSLIAKGPYEQYF. Here the CDR3 DNA reads TGTGCCAGCAGCTTAATAGCGAAGGGCCCCTACGAGCAGTACTTC.

The chain employs TRBV7-9 and TRBJ1-6; 7 nucleotides line up with TRBD1. With 5 bases clipped from V and 6 bases from J, the junction kept 7 bases outside the gene matches. The CDR3 is made up of 15 amino acids. The germline V gene has CDR1 SEHNR and CDR2 FQNEAQ (reference sequence). CDR3 bases: TGTGCCAGCAGCCTCGGACAGGTTCCTAATTCACCCCTCCACTTT. Protein sequence: CASSLGQVPNSPLHF.

The chain is built from TRBV4-3 and TRBJ1-3; TRBD1 aligns across 10 bases. The J segment lost 3 bases and the V segment lost 4 bases, leaving 3 bases of the junction unmatched. This CDR3 contains 15 residues. The germline CDR1 and CDR2 sequences are LGHNA and YSLEER. CDR3 sequence (DNA): TGCGCCAGCAGCCTCGACAGGGGGCTTGGAAACACCATATATTTT. Translating it yields CASSLDRGLGNTIYF.

This clone was recorded a few times. CDR3 DNA sequence: TGTGCCAGCTCAGGACAGTATAGCAATCAGCCCCAGCATTTT. Amino acid sequence: CASSGQYSNQPQHF. V usage is TRBV25-1 and J usage is TRBJ1-5, with D possibly being TRBD1 (6 bases). CDR3 length: 14 amino acids. The germline V and J ends were trimmed by 8 bases and 0 bases, with 11 bases remaining between them. Germline V gene lookup returns CDR1 MGHDK and CDR2 SYGVNS.

V usage is TRBV4-3 and J usage is TRBJ1-6; D possibly corresponds to TRBD1 (5 bases). The length of the CDR3 is 16 residues. The V gene lost 0 bases and the J gene lost 4 bases, with 10 bases spanning the gap. Germline loops: CDR1 LGHNA, CDR2 YSLEER. As DNA, the CDR3 is TGCGCCAGCAGCCAAGATGGGGCATGGTATAATTCACCCCTCCACTTT. This sequence encodes CASSQDGAWYNSPLHF.

The CDR3 spells CASSLGTGGGGYTF. CDR3 bases: TGCGCCAGCAGCCTGGGGACAGGGGGCGGTGGCTACACCTTC. The rearrangement joins TRBV5-1 to TRBJ1-2; 12 bases are a match to TRBD1. This CDR3 is built from 14 residues. From germline, CDR1 is SGHRS and CDR2 YFSETQ. V was pared by 4 bases and J by 7 bases, with 5 bases of the junction left unmatched.

This clone was found once. The genes are TRBV19 and TRBJ2-1; TRBD2 agrees at 8 bases. Germline V gene data show CDR1 as LNHDA and CDR2 as SQIVND (reference sequence). The CDR3 sequence is 17 residues long. J gave up 4 bases and V 5 bases, and 13 bases lay outside the gene matches. The CDR3 protein is CASSLLWAGGGYNEQFF. CDR3 nucleotides: TGTGCCAGTAGTTTGCTGTGGGCTGGCGGGGGGTACAATGAGCAGTTCTTC.